The sequence of this TCR beta chain was determined in a study of cytomegalovirus exposure and HLA in healthy donors. This table comes from immunoSEQ multiplex PCR, and its TCRdb copy is limited to in-frame clones, with some not included. The table shows hundreds of thousands of clones, with 86% occurring only once. The CDR3 runs 16 residues. Germline CDR1 MNHNS, CDR2 SASEGT. Between the trimmed V and J ends, which lost 0 bases and 3 bases, there was a span of 15 bases. Specimen: PBMCs. The chain employs TRBV6-1 and TRBJ2-7; no firm D call. This receptor was taken from a woman under 30 in good health and CMV-seronegative. The chain's CDR3 is CASSEARLGKDYEQYF. In DNA, the CDR3 is TGTGCCAGCAGTGAAGCGCGACTCGGTAAGGACTACGAGCAGTACTTC.